This is a list of T cell receptor beta chains from one sample in a study of T cells after posttransplantation cyclophosphamide. Some clones are missing from TCRdb's copy, which holds only in-frame ones; the method was immunoSEQ multiplex PCR. The repertoire consists of over 10,000 clones, none detected only once. This specimen was PBMCs, taken after allogeneic stem cell transplant with posttransplant cyclophosphamide. These receptors were collected from a female patient in her forties or fifties who received an allogeneic stem cell transplant from a related donor, was CMV-positive, and had acute GVHD only. Some T cells may be provided by the graft donor. CDR3s include the opening cysteine and the closing phenylalanine or tryptophan. A D gene is named only where the DNA matches it firmly. Clone size is stated in some rows and not others, as once, few, many or a class when expanded.

V: TRBV11-3; J: TRBJ1-3; size: many; D: .; DNA: TGTGCCAGCAGCTTTTCCACGACAGGACGAAACACCATATATTTT; CDR3: CASSFSTTGRNTIYF
V: TRBV19; J: TRBJ2-3; size: many; D: TRBD2; DNA: TGTGCCAGTAGTACCCGGACTAGCGGGAGGCGAGATACGCAGTATTTT; CDR3: CASSTRTSGRRDTQYF
V: TRBV4-1; J: TRBJ2-1; size: many; D: TRBD2; DNA: TGCGCCAGCAGCCCCCGCGTAACTAGCGGGAGTTTTGAGCAGTTCTTC; CDR3: CASSPRVTSGSFEQFF
V: TRBV27; J: TRBJ2-7; size: many; D: TRBD1; DNA: TGTGCCAGCAGCTCCGGGACAGTCCCCTACGAGCAGTACTTC; CDR3: CASSSGTVPYEQYF
V: TRBV19; J: TRBJ2-1; size: many; D: TRBD2; DNA: TGTGCCAGTCTATCCGGCGGGGGGGCCACTTACAATGAGCAGTTCTTC; CDR3: CASLSGGGATYNEQFF
V: TRBV6-5; J: TRBJ1-5; size: many; D: .; DNA: TGTGCCACCACGCCACCGGGGTCTAATCAGCCCCAGCATTTT; CDR3: CATTPPGSNQPQHF
V: TRBV7-7; J: TRBJ2-2; size: many; D: .; DNA: TGTGCTAGCAGCTTAGGGGCGACAGGTACCGGGGAGCTGTTTTTT; CDR3: CASSLGATGTGELFF
V: TRBV27; J: TRBJ2-7; size: many; D: TRBD2; DNA: TGTGCCAGCAGCCTCTTAGCGGGGGAGCAGTACTTC; CDR3: CASSLLAGEQYF
V: TRBV25-1; J: TRBJ2-5; size: .; D: .; DNA: TGTGCCAGCAGTGAGGCAGGCAGGGCTTCGGCGGAGACCCAGTACTTC; CDR3: CASSEAGRASAETQYF
V: TRBV6-5; J: TRBJ1-1; size: many; D: .; DNA: TGTGCCAGCAGTTATGAGGGACTTCCGAACACTGAAGCTTTCTTT; CDR3: CASSYEGLPNTEAFF
V: TRBV11-2; J: TRBJ2-5; size: many; D: .; DNA: TGTGCCAGCATTCAGAGCCGGGACATTAAAACTCAGGGGACCCAGTACTTC; CDR3: CASIQSRDIKTQGTQYF
V: TRBV5-1; J: TRBJ2-3; size: many; D: .; DNA: TGCGCCAGCAGCCGGCAGGAGGGGGATACGCAGTATTTT; CDR3: CASSRQEGDTQYF
V: TRBV11-3; J: TRBJ2-2; size: many; D: TRBD2; DNA: TGTGCCAGCAGACCAACTAGCGGGAGCAACACCGGGGAGCTGTTTTTT; CDR3: CASRPTSGSNTGELFF
V: TRBV2; J: TRBJ1-1; size: many; D: .; DNA: TGTGCCAGCCAAACTTACAGGCTGAACACTGAAGCTTTCTTT; CDR3: CASQTYRLNTEAFF
V: TRBV7-3; J: TRBJ2-5; size: many; D: .; DNA: TGTGCCAGCAGCTCTAAAGGATACCAGGGGGAGACCCAGTACTTC; CDR3: CASSSKGYQGETQYF
V: TRBV7-9; J: TRBJ1-5; size: .; D: .; DNA: TGTGCCAGCAGCTTAGCTACCGGGACAAGATTCAATCAGCCCCAGCATTTT; CDR3: CASSLATGTRFNQPQHF